A single sample is the source of the 2 T cell receptor beta chains below, sequenced in a study of blood T cells in healthy people across ages. Primed by a sample-barcoded 5' primer and a J-beta primer mix, a second PCR proceeded for about 6 to 11 cycles. Via MiXCR, TCRdb re-called the 5' RACE reads, giving one row per CDR3 protein. The repertoire has roughly 1.5 million distinct CDR3 sequences, approximately 42% of them found once; the top ten carry about 4%. Source material: blood. The receptor source for this set is a woman aged 18-29 years in good health.

The V gene is TRBV12-5, the J gene TRBJ1-1, with TRBD1 as a possible D gene (6 bases). Trimming stripped 11 bases from V and 3 bases from J, with 28 bases between. The germline CDR1 and CDR2 sequences are LGHNT and FRNRAP. The CDR3 has 17 residues. The CDR3 DNA follows: TGTGCTCCTAGCCCCTCGACAGGTGCCCTATGGGACACTGAAGCTTTCTTT. It yields the protein CAPSPSTGALWDTEAFF.

The chain uses TRBV12-3 or TRBV12-4 and TRBJ2-1, with D tentatively TRBD2 (6 bases). The CDR3 is 14 residues long. The V and J ends lost 5 bases and 8 bases respectively, with 16 bases between them. The CDR3 DNA sequence: TGTGCCAGCAGTCCTGGACTATCTTACGATGAGCAGTTCTTC. The encoded protein is CASSPGLSYDEQFF.